This T cell receptor (beta chain) was obtained from a study of preoperative IRX-2 immunotherapy in early breast cancer. TCRdb's table, derived via immunoSEQ multiplex PCR, lists solely in-frame clones and lacks some. The sample includes approximately 24,000 clones, about 90% of them seen just once. The treatment denotes: preoperative locoregional IRX-2 cytokine immunotherapy. Looked up from germline, CDR1 is MNHEY and CDR2 is SMNVEV (reference sequence). The CDR3 consists of 16 residues. The ends were cut back, 1 base at V and 7 bases at J, with 16 bases in the middle. The sample in question was tumor tissue, obtained after IRX-2 immunotherapy. The chain recombines TRBV27 with TRBJ2-2, with D tentatively TRBD1 or TRBD2 (6 bases each). This receptor was taken from a human donor with breast cancer. This chain's CDR3 is CASSLFGGRDGGELFF. In DNA form, the CDR3 reads TGTGCCAGCAGTTTATTTGGGGGGCGCGACGGCGGGGAGCTGTTTTTT.